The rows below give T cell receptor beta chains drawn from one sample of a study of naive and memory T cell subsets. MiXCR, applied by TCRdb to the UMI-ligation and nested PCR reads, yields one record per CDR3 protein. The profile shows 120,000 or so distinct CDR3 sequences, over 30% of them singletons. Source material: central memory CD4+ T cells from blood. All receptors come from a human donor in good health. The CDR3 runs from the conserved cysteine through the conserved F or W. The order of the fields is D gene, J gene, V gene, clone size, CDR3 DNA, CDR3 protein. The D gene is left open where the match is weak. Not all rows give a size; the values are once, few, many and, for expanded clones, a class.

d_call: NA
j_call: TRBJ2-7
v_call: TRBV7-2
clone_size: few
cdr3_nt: TGTGCCAGCAGCTTAGCCCAGTACGAGCAGTACTTC
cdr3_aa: CASSLAQYEQYF

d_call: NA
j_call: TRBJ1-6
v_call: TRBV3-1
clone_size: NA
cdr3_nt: TGTGCCAGCAGCCAAGGCAGGCTAGACAGAAATAATTCACCCCTCCACTTT
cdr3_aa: CASSQGRLDRNNSPLHF

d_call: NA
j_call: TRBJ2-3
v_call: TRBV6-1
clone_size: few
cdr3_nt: TGTGCCAGCAGTGAAGGAGTGAGGATGATAAATACGCAGTATTTT
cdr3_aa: CASSEGVRMINTQYF

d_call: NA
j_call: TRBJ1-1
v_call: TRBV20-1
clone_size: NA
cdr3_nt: TGCAGTGCCGATATAATCCTGGGGAGAACGGCTTTCTTT
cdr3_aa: CSADIILGRTAFF

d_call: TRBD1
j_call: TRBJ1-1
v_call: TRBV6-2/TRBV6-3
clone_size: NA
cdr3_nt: TGTGCCAGCAGCAGCCCCCCGGGACAGGGTGAAGCTTTCTTT
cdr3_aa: CASSSPPGQGEAFF

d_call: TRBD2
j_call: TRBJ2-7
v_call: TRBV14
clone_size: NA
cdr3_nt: TGTGCCAGCAGCCCATCACTAGCGGGACGCTACGAGCAGTACTTC
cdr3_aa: CASSPSLAGRYEQYF

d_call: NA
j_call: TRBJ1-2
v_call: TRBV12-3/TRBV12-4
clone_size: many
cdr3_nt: TGTGCCAGCAGTTCGATGATACTGACAGCCTCTAACTATGGCTACACCTTC
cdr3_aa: CASSSMILTASNYGYTF

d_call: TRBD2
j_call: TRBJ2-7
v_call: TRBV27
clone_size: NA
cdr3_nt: TGTGCCAGCAGTTCCGATCGCTCTAGCGGCTCCTACGAGCAGTACTTC
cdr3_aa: CASSSDRSSGSYEQYF

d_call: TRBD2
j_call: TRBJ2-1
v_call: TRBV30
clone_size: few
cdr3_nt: TGTGCCTGGAGCTCACTTGGGACTAGCGGGCGTGCCTTC
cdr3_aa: CAWSSLGTSGRAF

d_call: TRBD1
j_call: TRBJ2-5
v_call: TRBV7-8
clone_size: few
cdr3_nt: TGTGCCAGCAGCTTACGAGGGGGCGGGTACCAAGAGACCCAGTACTTC
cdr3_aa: CASSLRGGGYQETQYF

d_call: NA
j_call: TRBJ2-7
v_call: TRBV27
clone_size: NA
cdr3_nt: TGTGCCAGCAGTCGCCAACACTCCTACGAGCAGTACTTC
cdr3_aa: CASSRQHSYEQYF

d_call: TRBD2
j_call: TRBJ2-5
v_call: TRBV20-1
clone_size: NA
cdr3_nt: TGCAGTGCTAGAGATCCTAGCGGGAGGGCCCTGTACCAAGAGACCCAGTACTTC
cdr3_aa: CSARDPSGRALYQETQYF

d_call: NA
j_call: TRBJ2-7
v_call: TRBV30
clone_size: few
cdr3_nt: TGTGCCTGGAGGATGGGGCCTTACGAGCAGTACTTC
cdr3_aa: CAWRMGPYEQYF

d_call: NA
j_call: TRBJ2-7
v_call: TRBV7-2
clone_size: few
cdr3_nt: TGTGCCAGCAGCTTAGGACAGGTTGGTGGGGAGCAGTACTTC
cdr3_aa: CASSLGQVGGEQYF

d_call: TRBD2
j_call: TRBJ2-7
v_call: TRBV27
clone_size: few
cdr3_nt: TGTGCCAGCAGTTTATCTGGACTAGCGGGAGCTCTGTACGAGCAGTACTTC
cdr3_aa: CASSLSGLAGALYEQYF

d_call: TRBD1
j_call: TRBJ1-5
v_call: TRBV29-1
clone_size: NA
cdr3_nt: TGCAGCGTTCGCATACAGGGGAGTCAGCCCCAGCATTTT
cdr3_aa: CSVRIQGSQPQHF

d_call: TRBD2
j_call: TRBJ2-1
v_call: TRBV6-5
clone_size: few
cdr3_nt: TGTGCCAGCAGGAGTAGCGGGGGATACAATGAGCAGTTCTTC
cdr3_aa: CASRSSGGYNEQFF

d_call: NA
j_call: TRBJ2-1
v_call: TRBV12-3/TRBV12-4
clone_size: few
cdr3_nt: TGTGCCAGCAGTTTATCGGTCATCAATGAGCAGTTCTTC
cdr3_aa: CASSLSVINEQFF

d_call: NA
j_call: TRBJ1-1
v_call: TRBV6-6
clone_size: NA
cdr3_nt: TGTGCCAGCCTGAGGGGGTCTGAAGCTTTCTTT
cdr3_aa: CASLRGSEAFF

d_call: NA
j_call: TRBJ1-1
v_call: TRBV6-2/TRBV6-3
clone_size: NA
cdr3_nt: TGTGCCAGCAGACCCCTTAAGACAGGACTGAACACTGAAGCTTTCTTT
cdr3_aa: CASRPLKTGLNTEAFF

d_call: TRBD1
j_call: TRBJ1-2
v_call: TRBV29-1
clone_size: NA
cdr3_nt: TGCAGCGTTAACACAGGGGCCGGAACCTATGGCTACACCTTC
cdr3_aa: CSVNTGAGTYGYTF

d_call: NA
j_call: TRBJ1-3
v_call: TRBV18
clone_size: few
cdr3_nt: TGTGCCAGCTCCCCTTCGGGTGGAAACACCATATATTTT
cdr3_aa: CASSPSGGNTIYF

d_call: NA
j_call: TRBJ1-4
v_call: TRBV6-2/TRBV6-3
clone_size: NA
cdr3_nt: TGTGCCAGCCGGGACGAACCCGAAAAACTGTTTTTT
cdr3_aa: CASRDEPEKLFF

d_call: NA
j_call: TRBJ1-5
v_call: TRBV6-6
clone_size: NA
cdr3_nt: TGTGCCAGCATAGGCCTCACGGAAGGCAATCAGCCCCAGCATTTT
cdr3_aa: CASIGLTEGNQPQHF

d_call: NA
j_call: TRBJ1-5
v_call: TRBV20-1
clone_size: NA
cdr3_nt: TGCAGTGCTACAGCCATTGCCCCCGGACTGTTAGGCAATCAGCCCCAGCATTTT
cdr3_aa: CSATAIAPGLLGNQPQHF

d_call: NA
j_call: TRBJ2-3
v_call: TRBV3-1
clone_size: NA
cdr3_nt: TGTGCCAGCAGCCACAGGGTCGCAACGGGGGCAGATACGCAGTATTTT
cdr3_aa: CASSHRVATGADTQYF

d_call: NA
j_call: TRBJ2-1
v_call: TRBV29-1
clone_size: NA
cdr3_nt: TGCAGCGTTGACAGACGGGCGGGAGAAGGGGGTGAGCAGTTCTTC
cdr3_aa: CSVDRRAGEGGEQFF

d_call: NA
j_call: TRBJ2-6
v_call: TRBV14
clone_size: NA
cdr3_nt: TGTGCCAGCAGCCATGGGCAGGGGAAGGTTCCGGGGGCCAACGTCCTGACTTTC
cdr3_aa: CASSHGQGKVPGANVLTF

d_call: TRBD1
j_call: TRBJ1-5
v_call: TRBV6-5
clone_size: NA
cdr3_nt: TGTGCCAGCAGCCCAACGACAGGGTTTCAGCCCCAGCATTTT
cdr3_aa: CASSPTTGFQPQHF

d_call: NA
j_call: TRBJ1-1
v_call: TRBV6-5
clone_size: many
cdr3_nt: TGTGCCAGCAGTTACAGTCAGGGCGAAGCTTTCTTT
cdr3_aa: CASSYSQGEAFF

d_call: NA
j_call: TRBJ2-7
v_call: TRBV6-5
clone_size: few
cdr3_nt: TGTGCCAGCAGTTACTCGGGCGGGGGCAGCTCCTACGAGCAGTACTTC
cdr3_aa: CASSYSGGGSSYEQYF

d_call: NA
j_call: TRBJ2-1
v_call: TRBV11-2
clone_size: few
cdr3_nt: TGTGCCAGCAGCCGGAATAGGGCGTGGCAGAACAATGAGCAGTTCTTC
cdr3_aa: CASSRNRAWQNNEQFF

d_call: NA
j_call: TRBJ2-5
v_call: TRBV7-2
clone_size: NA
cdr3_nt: TGTGCCAGCAGTAACCGATTGTCCTGGGAGACCCAGTACTTC
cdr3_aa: CASSNRLSWETQYF

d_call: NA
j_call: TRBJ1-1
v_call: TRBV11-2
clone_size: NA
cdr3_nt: TGTGCCTGCAGCCTCGGAGGACGGAACACTGAAGCTTTCTTT
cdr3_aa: CACSLGGRNTEAFF

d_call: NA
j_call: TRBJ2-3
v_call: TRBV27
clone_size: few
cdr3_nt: TGTGCCAGCAGTTTCCCAACCGGTACGCAGTATTTT
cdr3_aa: CASSFPTGTQYF

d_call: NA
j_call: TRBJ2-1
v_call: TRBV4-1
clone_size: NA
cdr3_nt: TGCGCCAGCAGCCAAGGCTGGGTGGGGAATGAGCAGTTCTTC
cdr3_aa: CASSQGWVGNEQFF

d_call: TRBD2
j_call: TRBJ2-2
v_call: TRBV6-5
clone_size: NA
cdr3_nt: TGTGCCAGCAGTCGACTAGGACTAGCACCCACCGGGGAGCTGTTTTTT
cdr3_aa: CASSRLGLAPTGELFF

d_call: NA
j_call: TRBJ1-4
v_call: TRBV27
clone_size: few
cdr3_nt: TGTGCCAGCAGTCCACAAGGGGTTCGTAATGAAAAACTGTTTTTT
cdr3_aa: CASSPQGVRNEKLFF

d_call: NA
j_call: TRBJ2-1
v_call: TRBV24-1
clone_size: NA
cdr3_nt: TGTGCCACCAGTGATTTCAACCTAAATGAGCAGTTCTTC
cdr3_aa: CATSDFNLNEQFF

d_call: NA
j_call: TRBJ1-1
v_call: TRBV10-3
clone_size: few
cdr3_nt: TGTGCCATCAGTGAAGGCCAGGGGATTATTGAAGCTTTCTTT
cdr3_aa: CAISEGQGIIEAFF

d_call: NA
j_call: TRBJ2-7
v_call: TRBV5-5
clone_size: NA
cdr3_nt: TGTGCCAGCAGCTTGAATGTCCGCTCCTACGAGCAGTACTTC
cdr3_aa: CASSLNVRSYEQYF

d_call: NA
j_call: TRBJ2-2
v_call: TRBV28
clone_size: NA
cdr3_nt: TGTGCCAGCAGTTTAACGGGAGCGTCCGGGGAGCTGTTTTTT
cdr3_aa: CASSLTGASGELFF